The subject of this entry is one T cell receptor beta chain. The data originate from a study of blood T cell repertoires in COVID-19. Study at large: Material from acute and convalescent COVID-19 was sourced from the United States, Italy and Spain. Nucleic acid was either cDNA or gDNA, and it came from T cells, B-cell-depleted T cells, or PBMCs.

In the authors' workflow: Nucleated cell counts were estimated from reference gene primer amplification. Repertoires were generated with immunoSEQ multiplex PCR, while TCRdb's copy carries only in-frame clones and drops some. That table supplies the V and J calls and clone size; D and trimming were determined from the DNA. The sample includes 150,000 to 200,000 clones, approximately 80% of them seen just once. The ends were cut back, 4 bases at V and 4 bases at J, with 6 bases in the middle. The CDR3 covers 12 residues. In germline, CDR1 is SGHAT, CDR2 FQNNGV. The chain couples TRBV11-2 to TRBJ2-3; unclear D gene. The sequence was obtained from a woman older than 75 with active or convalescent COVID-19. The specimen was peripheral blood. The CDR3 is CASSSRSDTQYF. For the CDR3, the DNA is TGTGCCAGCAGCTCCAGGTCAGATACGCAGTATTTT.